This entry describes one T cell receptor beta chain. These data are taken from a study of blood T cell repertoires in COVID-19. Study-level information: PBMCs, B-cell-depleted T cells, or T cells provided the cDNA or gDNA that made up the material.

Original data processing: Amplification with reference gene primers provided the estimates of nucleated cell counts. Only in-frame clones appear in the TCRdb table, and some are missing; sequencing was by immunoSEQ multiplex PCR. V and J calls and clone size come straight from that table; D and trimming were deduced from the DNA. The sample lists approximately 110,000 clones, roughly 79% occurring once. What was sequenced was peripheral blood. The sequence was obtained from an elderly man with acute or convalescent COVID-19.

The CDR3 nucleotides are TGTGCCAGCAGTCCTCTTTTAGCGGGATTCACAGATACGCAGTATTTT. Its translation is CASSPLLAGFTDTQYF. J is TRBJ2-3 and V is TRBV27, with 8 bases fitting TRBD2. Germline CDR1 is MNHEY and CDR2 is SMNVEV (reference sequence). The CDR3 is made up of 16 amino acids. The J segment lost 2 bases and the V segment lost 5 bases, leaving 9 bases of the junction unmatched.